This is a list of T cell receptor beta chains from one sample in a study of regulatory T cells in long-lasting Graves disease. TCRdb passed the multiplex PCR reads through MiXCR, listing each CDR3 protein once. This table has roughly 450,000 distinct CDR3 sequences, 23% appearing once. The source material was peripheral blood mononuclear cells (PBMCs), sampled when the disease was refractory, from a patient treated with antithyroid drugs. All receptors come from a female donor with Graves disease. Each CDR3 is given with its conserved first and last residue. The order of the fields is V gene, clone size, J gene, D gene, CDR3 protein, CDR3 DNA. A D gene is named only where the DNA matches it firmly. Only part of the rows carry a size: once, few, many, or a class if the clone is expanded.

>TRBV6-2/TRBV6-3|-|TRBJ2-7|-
CASTHDRSSYEQYF
TGTGCCAGCACCCATGACAGAAGCTCCTACGAGCAGTACTTC
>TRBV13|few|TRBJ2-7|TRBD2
CASSLPSSGSSYEQYF
TGTGCCAGCAGCTTACCCTCCAGCGGGAGCTCCTACGAGCAGTACTTC
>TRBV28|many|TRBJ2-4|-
CASSPYRRVAKNIQYF
TGTGCCAGCAGCCCCTATAGGCGGGTAGCCAAAAACATTCAGTACTTC
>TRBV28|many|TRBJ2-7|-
CASFGLKGVLTYEQYF
TGTGCCAGCTTTGGGTTAAAGGGCGTCCTAACCTACGAGCAGTACTTC
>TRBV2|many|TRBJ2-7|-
CASRADYSSYEQYF
TGTGCCAGCAGGGCCGACTATTCGTCCTACGAGCAGTACTTC
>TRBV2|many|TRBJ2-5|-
CASRSGSEETQYF
TGTGCCAGCAGGTCCGGGAGCGAGGAGACCCAGTACTTC
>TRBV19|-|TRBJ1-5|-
CASSTENTWFYQPQHF
TGTGCCAGTAGTACAGAAAATACCTGGTTCTATCAGCCCCAGCATTTT
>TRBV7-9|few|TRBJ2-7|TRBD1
CASSEGTAYEQYF
TGTGCCAGCAGCGAGGGGACAGCCTACGAGCAGTACTTC
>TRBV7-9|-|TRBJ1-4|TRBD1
CASSFTGEDGEKLFF
TGTGCCAGCAGCTTTACAGGGGAGGACGGTGAAAAACTGTTTTTT
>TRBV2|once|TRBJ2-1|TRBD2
CAIRGLAGSGEQFF
TGTGCCATCAGGGGACTAGCGGGTTCGGGTGAGCAGTTCTTC
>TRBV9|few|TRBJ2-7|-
CASSASGGAEQYF
TGTGCCAGCAGCGCCTCGGGTGGGGCCGAGCAGTACTTC
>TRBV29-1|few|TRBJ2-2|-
CSVAWLDTGELFF
TGCAGCGTTGCGTGGTTGGACACCGGGGAGCTGTTTTTT
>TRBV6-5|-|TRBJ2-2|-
CASSYPQGSGELFF
TGTGCCAGCAGTTACCCGCAGGGAAGCGGGGAGCTGTTTTTT
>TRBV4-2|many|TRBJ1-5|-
CASSQDRQGNQPQHF
TGTGCCAGCAGCCAGGACAGACAGGGCAATCAGCCCCAGCATTTT
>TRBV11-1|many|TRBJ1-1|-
CASRLQGRTEAFF
TGTGCCAGCAGATTACAGGGTCGGACTGAAGCTTTCTTT
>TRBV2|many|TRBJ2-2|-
CASISVGYGELFF
TGTGCCAGCATCTCGGTGGGGTACGGGGAGCTGTTTTTT
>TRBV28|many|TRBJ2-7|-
CASSSISYEQYF
TGTGCCAGCAGCTCCATCTCCTACGAGCAGTACTTC
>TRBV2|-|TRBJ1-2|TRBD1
CASRMLYPGQGYNYGYTF
TGTGCCAGCAGGATGTTATACCCGGGACAGGGTTATAACTATGGCTACACCTTC
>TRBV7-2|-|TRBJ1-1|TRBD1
CASSFRGLRSEAFF
TGTGCCAGCAGCTTCAGGGGGCTACGCTCTGAAGCTTTCTTT
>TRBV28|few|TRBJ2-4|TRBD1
CASSQWSGQDKAIGNIQYF
TGTGCCAGCAGTCAGTGGAGTGGACAGGACAAGGCCATAGGGAACATTCAGTACTTC
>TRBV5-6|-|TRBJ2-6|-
CASSFLQGQSGANVLTF
TGTGCCAGCAGCTTTTTGCAGGGCCAGTCTGGGGCCAACGTCCTGACTTTC
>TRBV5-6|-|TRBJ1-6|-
CASSSVGGTFNSPLHF
TGTGCCAGCAGCTCCGTTGGGGGAACCTTTAATTCACCCCTCCACTTT
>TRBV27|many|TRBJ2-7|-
CASSPIDSAYEQYF
TGTGCCAGCAGCCCCATTGACAGCGCCTACGAGCAGTACTTC
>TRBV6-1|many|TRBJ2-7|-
CASSRRGTDYEQYF
TGTGCCAGCTCCCGAAGAGGGACGGACTACGAGCAGTACTTC
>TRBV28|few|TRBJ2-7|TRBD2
CASRGGTSFRYEQYF
TGTGCCAGCAGGGGAGGGACTAGCTTTAGGTACGAGCAGTACTTC
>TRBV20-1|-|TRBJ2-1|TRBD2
CSALSGRNYNEQFF
TGCAGTGCCCTGAGCGGGAGGAATTACAATGAGCAGTTCTTC
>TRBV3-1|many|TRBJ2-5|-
CASSQYYETQYF
TGTGCCAGCAGCCAGTATTACGAGACCCAGTACTTC
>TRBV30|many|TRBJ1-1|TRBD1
CAWSVDRDPEAFF
TGTGCCTGGAGTGTCGACAGGGACCCTGAAGCTTTCTTT
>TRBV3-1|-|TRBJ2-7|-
CASSQARTDSYEQYF
TGTGCCAGCAGCCAAGCCCGGACAGACTCCTACGAGCAGTACTTC
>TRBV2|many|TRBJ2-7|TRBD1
CASSEVPSRTGSSYEQYF
TGTGCCAGCAGTGAAGTCCCCTCCCGGACAGGGAGCTCCTACGAGCAGTACTTC
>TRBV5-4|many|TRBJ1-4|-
CASSIGQNEKLFF
TGTGCCAGCAGCATAGGACAGAATGAAAAACTGTTTTTT
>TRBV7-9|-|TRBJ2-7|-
CASSFVSYEQYF
TGTGCCAGCAGCTTTGTTTCCTACGAGCAGTACTTC
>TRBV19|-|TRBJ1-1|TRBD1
CASRDRGQMSTEAFF
TGTGCCAGCCGGGACAGGGGTCAGATGAGCACTGAAGCTTTCTTT
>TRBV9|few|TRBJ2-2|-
CASSLASGELFF
TGTGCCAGCAGCCTAGCGTCTGGGGAGCTGTTTTTT
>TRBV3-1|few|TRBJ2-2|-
CASSQPGVTRELFF
TGTGCCAGCAGCCAACCAGGGGTGACCAGGGAGCTGTTTTTT
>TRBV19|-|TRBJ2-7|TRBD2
CASRLAGDVDEQYF
TGTGCCAGTAGGCTAGCGGGAGACGTCGACGAGCAGTACTTC
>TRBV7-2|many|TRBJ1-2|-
CASSLPFDTYGYTF
TGTGCCAGCAGCTTACCCTTCGACACCTATGGCTACACCTTC
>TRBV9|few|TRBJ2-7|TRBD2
CASSVGEGIGEQYF
TGTGCCAGCAGCGTAGGGGAGGGTATCGGCGAGCAGTACTTC
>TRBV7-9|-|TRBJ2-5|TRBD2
CASRSTGTREETQYF
TGTGCCAGCAGATCGACCGGGACTAGGGAGGAGACCCAGTACTTC
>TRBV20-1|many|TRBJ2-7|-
CSASRLATYEQYF
TGCAGTGCTAGTCGGCTAGCGACCTACGAGCAGTACTTC
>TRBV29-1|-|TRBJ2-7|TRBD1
CSVVRGREQYF
TGCAGCGTAGTTAGGGGGCGCGAGCAGTACTTC
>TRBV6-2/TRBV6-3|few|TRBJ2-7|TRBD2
CASSPGTRGLGEQYF
TGTGCCAGCAGCCCCGGGACTAGAGGATTGGGTGAGCAGTACTTC